This is a list of T cell receptor beta chains from one sample in a study of shared clonotypes between healthy human individuals. The protocol was immunoSEQ multiplex PCR, while the TCRdb copy is restricted to in-frame clones and leaves out a portion. Of about 1.1 million clones in the sample, approximately 80% were seen once. The sample was memory CD4+ T cells from PBMCs. All receptors derive from a man between 18 and 35 years old in good health. Some clones in this sample may be carry-over from other donors' samples. Both conserved end residues are part of each CDR3. A D gene is named only where the DNA matches it firmly. The size of a clone is reported for some rows only, either as once, few or many, or as a class for expanded clones.

>few|TRBV30|TRBJ1-1|TRBD1|13
CAWRQQGGTEAFF
TGTGCCTGGAGGCAACAGGGGGGCACTGAAGCTTTCTTT
>-|TRBV15|TRBJ2-3|TRBD2|18
CATSRGLAGGPSTDTQYF
TGTGCCACCAGCAGGGGACTAGCGGGAGGGCCTAGCACAGATACGCAGTATTTT
>-|TRBV18|TRBJ2-3|-|14
CASSPSASTDTQYF
TGTGCCAGCTCACCAAGCGCCAGCACAGATACGCAGTATTTT
>many|TRBV5-4|TRBJ1-1|-|18
CASSLFGSKTMRNTEAFF
TGTGCCAGCAGCTTGTTCGGCAGCAAAACCATGAGGAACACTGAAGCTTTCTTT
>-|TRBV7-8|TRBJ2-5|TRBD2|17
CASSLFGREGYQETQYF
TGTGCCAGCAGCTTATTCGGGCGGGAGGGGTACCAAGAGACCCAGTACTTC
>-|TRBV18|TRBJ2-5|-|13
CASSPPSDETQYF
TGTGCCAGCTCACCACCGTCGGATGAGACCCAGTACTTC
>once|TRBV4-1|TRBJ2-3|-|14
CASSRGTSTDTQYF
TGCGCCAGCAGCCGCGGGACTAGCACAGATACGCAGTATTTT
>-|TRBV7-2|TRBJ2-7|-|16
CASSLGPGAHSYEQYF
TGTGCCAGCAGCTTAGGTCCCGGGGCCCACTCCTACGAGCAGTACTTC
>-|TRBV29-1|TRBJ2-1|TRBD1|14
CSVVDRGVYNEQFF
TGCAGCGTTGTTGACAGGGGTGTCTACAATGAGCAGTTCTTC
>few|TRBV27|TRBJ2-2|-|16
CASSLYAGVGTGELFF
TGTGCCAGCAGTTTATACGCAGGGGTGGGCACCGGGGAGCTGTTTTTT
>-|TRBV28|TRBJ2-7|TRBD1|14
CASSVDRDRDEQYF
TGTGCCAGCAGTGTAGACCGGGACAGGGACGAGCAGTACTTC
>few|TRBV5-1|TRBJ2-6|-|14
CASSYETGANVLTF
TGCGCCAGCAGTTACGAGACTGGGGCCAACGTCCTGACTTTC
>-|TRBV9|TRBJ2-7|-|15
CASSVAALEGFEQYF
TGTGCCAGCAGCGTAGCGGCACTGGAGGGGTTCGAGCAGTACTTC
>once|TRBV6-1|TRBJ1-1|-|14
CASSERIANTEAFF
TGTGCCAGCAGTGAAAGAATTGCAAACACTGAAGCTTTCTTT
>-|TRBV6-1|TRBJ2-1|-|14
CASSRRGVYNEQFF
TGTGCCAGCAGTAGGCGAGGTGTCTACAATGAGCAGTTCTTC
>-|TRBV15|TRBJ1-1|TRBD1|16
CATSLDRDRAFTEAFF
TGTGCCACCAGCCTTGACCGGGACAGGGCATTCACTGAAGCTTTCTTT
>-|TRBV28|TRBJ2-7|-|12
CASSPKSYEQYF
TGTGCCAGCAGTCCTAAGAGCTACGAGCAGTACTTC
>once|TRBV28|TRBJ1-2|-|14
CASSSRGRSYGYTF
TGTGCCAGCAGTTCAAGGGGTCGGAGCTATGGCTACACCTTC
>-|TRBV5-1|TRBJ2-1|TRBD2|14
CASSWTSGPLEQFF
TGCGCCAGCAGCTGGACTAGCGGACCCTTGGAGCAGTTCTTC
>-|TRBV28|TRBJ2-2|TRBD1|17
CASLSLRGQSNTGELFF
TGTGCCAGCCTATCCCTTCGGGGACAGAGTAACACCGGGGAGCTGTTTTTT
>-|TRBV7-9|TRBJ2-1|-|15
CASSFQGEDYNEQFF
TGTGCCAGCAGCTTTCAGGGGGAGGACTACAATGAGCAGTTCTTC
>-|TRBV6-1|TRBJ1-2|-|12
CASSRKTGDYTF
TGTGCCAGCAGTCGGAAGACAGGAGACTACACCTTC
>-|TRBV30|TRBJ1-2|-|12
CAWSPTNYGYTF
TGTGCCTGGAGTCCCACTAACTATGGCTACACCTTC
>once|TRBV5-1|TRBJ2-5|TRBD1|14
CASSRTGGGETQYF
TGCGCCAGCAGCAGGACAGGGGGCGGTGAGACCCAGTACTTC
>-|TRBV10-2|TRBJ2-4|TRBD2|15
CASSESPGRAGIQYF
TGCGCCAGCAGTGAGTCTCCCGGGAGGGCCGGCATTCAGTACTTC
>-|TRBV30|TRBJ2-7|-|13
CAWSLGAAHEQYF
TGTGCCTGGAGTCTAGGGGCGGCTCACGAGCAGTACTTC
>few|TRBV20-1|TRBJ1-2|-|11
CSARQDYGYTF
TGCAGTGCTAGACAGGATTATGGCTACACCTTC
>-|TRBV2|TRBJ2-3|-|11
CASTSTDTQYF
TGTGCCAGCACAAGCACAGATACGCAGTATTTT
>few|TRBV7-9|TRBJ2-1|-|15
CASSPLGRADNEQFF
TGTGCCAGCAGCCCCCTGGGCAGGGCAGACAATGAGCAGTTCTTC
>-|TRBV27|TRBJ1-2|TRBD1|16
CASSFRRTGAYYGYTF
TGTGCCAGCAGTTTCCGAAGGACAGGGGCCTACTATGGCTACACCTTC
>-|TRBV7-9|TRBJ1-5|-|14
CASSSSPKDQPQHF
-
>-|TRBV18|TRBJ2-5|-|15
CASRTTLRTKETQYF
TGTGCCAGCCGCACCACCCTCCGTACAAAAGAGACCCAGTACTTC
>few|TRBV18|TRBJ1-1|-|12
CATGDLSTEAFF
TGTGCCACCGGGGACTTGAGCACTGAAGCTTTCTTT
>-|TRBV11-2|TRBJ2-6|TRBD2|18
CASSSLTSGTSGANVLTF
TGTGCCAGCAGCTCTCTAACTAGCGGGACCTCTGGGGCCAACGTCCTGACTTTC
>few|TRBV25-1|TRBJ1-1|TRBD1|15
CASSEFGTGGTEAFF
TGTGCCAGCAGTGAATTCGGGACAGGCGGTACTGAAGCTTTCTTT
>-|TRBV6-6|TRBJ2-5|TRBD2|14
CASTLLAGIETQYF
TGTGCCAGCACCCTACTAGCGGGGATAGAGACCCAGTACTTC
>once|TRBV5-1|TRBJ2-6|-|17
CASSLRNREAGANVLTF
TGCGCCAGCAGCTTGAGGAACAGGGAAGCCGGGGCCAACGTCCTGACTTTC
>-|TRBV5-6|TRBJ2-3|-|13
CASSLAGGDTQYF
TGTGCCAGCAGCTTGGCCGGAGGGGATACGCAGTATTTT
>-|TRBV19|TRBJ2-3|-|14
CASSPLGGTDTQYF
TGTGCCAGTAGTCCCTTGGGGGGCACAGATACGCAGTATTTT
>-|TRBV29-1|TRBJ2-1|-|14
CSVGPGVEDNEQFF
TGCAGCGTTGGGCCTGGAGTGGAGGACAATGAGCAGTTCTTC
>-|TRBV2|TRBJ2-3|-|12
CASCLVTDTQYF
TGTGCCAGCTGTTTAGTAACAGATACGCAGTATTTT
>-|TRBV30|TRBJ1-2|-|12
CAWSVGGYGYTF
TGTGCCTGGAGTGTTGGGGGCTATGGCTACACCTTC
>-|TRBV27|TRBJ2-7|TRBD2|13
CASSQKWGGEQYF
TGTGCCAGCAGCCAAAAGTGGGGGGGCGAGCAGTACTTC
>-|TRBV27|TRBJ2-2|-|13
CASSAFYTGELFF
TGTGCCAGCAGTGCGTTTTACACCGGGGAGCTGTTTTTT
>-|TRBV7-3|TRBJ2-1|TRBD2|16
CASSSLAGGPWNEQFF
TGTGCCAGCAGCTCATTAGCGGGAGGGCCTTGGAATGAGCAGTTCTTC
>-|TRBV28|TRBJ2-6|-|18
CASSFPASSSGGANVLTF
TGTGCCAGCAGTTTCCCGGCTAGCTCCTCGGGAGGGGCCAACGTCCTGACTTTC
>once|TRBV5-1|TRBJ2-7|-|14
CASSTMTFSYEQYF
TGCGCCAGCAGTACTATGACCTTTTCCTACGAGCAGTACTTC
>-|TRBV27|TRBJ1-2|-|13
CASKGVGNYGYTF
TGTGCCAGCAAGGGGGTGGGGAACTATGGCTACACCTTC
>-|TRBV4-1|TRBJ1-5|-|15
CASSQRVPGNQPQHF
TGCGCCAGCAGCCAAAGGGTTCCAGGCAATCAGCCCCAGCATTTT
>few|TRBV30|TRBJ1-1|-|11
CAWMVNTEAFF
TGTGCCTGGATGGTGAACACTGAAGCTTTCTTT
>-|TRBV5-6|TRBJ1-5|-|14
CASSPGWFNQPQHF
TGTGCCAGCAGCCCGGGTTGGTTTAATCAGCCCCAGCATTTT
>-|TRBV7-2|TRBJ2-1|-|12
CASSFSVPEQFF
TGTGCCAGCAGCTTTAGCGTACCTGAGCAGTTCTTC
>once|TRBV4-2|TRBJ1-2|TRBD1|15
CASSQARQGAFGYTF
TGTGCCAGCAGCCAAGCAAGGCAGGGGGCTTTTGGCTACACCTTC
>few|TRBV20-1|TRBJ2-5|-|11
CSPRRAETQYF
TGCAGTCCCCGGCGGGCGGAGACCCAGTACTTC
>once|TRBV27|TRBJ2-7|TRBD2|13
CASSLMSAGEQYF
TGTGCCAGCAGTTTAATGTCAGCGGGAGAGCAGTACTTC
>-|TRBV2|TRBJ1-1|-|13
CASSTDTSTEAFF
TGTGCCAGCAGTACTGACACCTCCACTGAAGCTTTCTTT
>many|TRBV2|TRBJ2-5|-|12
CASGLSTETQYF
TGTGCCAGCGGCCTTTCGACAGAGACCCAGTACTTC
>-|TRBV5-1|TRBJ1-5|-|15
CASSSGGAEGQPQHF
TGCGCCAGCAGCTCAGGTGGCGCTGAGGGTCAGCCCCAGCATTTT
>-|TRBV5-1|TRBJ1-1|-|13
CASSLYSQTEAFF
TGCGCCAGCAGCTTGTACAGCCAAACTGAAGCTTTCTTT
>-|TRBV6-1|TRBJ1-1|-|14
CASSEARGVGRTFF
TGTGCCAGCAGTGAAGCGCGTGGGGTTGGTCGAACTTTCTTT